The rows below give T cell receptor beta chains drawn from one sample of a study of cytomegalovirus exposure and HLA in healthy donors. Only in-frame clones appear in the TCRdb table, and some are missing; sequencing was by immunoSEQ multiplex PCR. The sample has approximately 97,000 clones; about 80% are singletons. The sequenced material came from PBMCs. All receptors come from a male donor in good health and CMV-seropositive. The CDR3 runs from the conserved cysteine through the conserved F or W. The order of the fields is V gene, J gene, D gene, clone size, CDR3 protein, CDR3 DNA. D genes are given only for firm matches. The size entry is marked missing in some rows and otherwise reads once, few, many or a size class.

V gene: TRBV4-1; J gene: TRBJ2-5; D gene: TRBD1; clone size: -; CDR3 protein: CASSQGGQGTETQYF; CDR3 DNA: TGCGCCAGCAGCCAAGGGGGACAGGGAACAGAGACCCAGTACTTC
V gene: TRBV6-5; J gene: TRBJ1-1; D gene: TRBD1; clone size: -; CDR3 protein: CASNPDRLMNTEAFF; CDR3 DNA: TGTGCCAGCAATCCGGACAGGTTAATGAACACTGAAGCTTTCTTT
V gene: TRBV11-1; J gene: TRBJ1-1; D gene: -; clone size: -; CDR3 protein: CASRDTGKREAFF; CDR3 DNA: TGTGCCAGCAGGGACACAGGGAAACGGGAAGCTTTCTTT
V gene: TRBV5-1; J gene: TRBJ2-3; D gene: -; clone size: -; CDR3 protein: CASSLEIRVSTDTQYF; CDR3 DNA: TGCGCCAGCAGCTTGGAAATCAGGGTGAGCACAGATACGCAGTATTTT
V gene: TRBV2; J gene: TRBJ1-5; D gene: -; clone size: -; CDR3 protein: CASSDRNSNQPQHF; CDR3 DNA: TGTGCCAGCAGTGACAGGAATAGCAATCAGCCCCAGCATTTT
V gene: TRBV4-2; J gene: TRBJ1-4; D gene: -; clone size: few; CDR3 protein: CASSQDTAGINEKLFF; CDR3 DNA: TGTGCCAGCAGCCAAGATACTGCGGGGATTAATGAAAAACTGTTTTTT
V gene: TRBV2; J gene: TRBJ1-1; D gene: -; clone size: -; CDR3 protein: CASSGQGRGTEAFF; CDR3 DNA: TGTGCCAGCAGTGGTCAGGGGCGCGGCACTGAAGCTTTCTTT
V gene: TRBV7-2; J gene: TRBJ2-1; D gene: TRBD2; clone size: -; CDR3 protein: CASSTRSGGAPNEQFF; CDR3 DNA: TGTGCCAGCAGCACCCGTAGCGGGGGGGCCCCTAATGAGCAGTTCTTC
V gene: TRBV6-6; J gene: TRBJ2-2; D gene: TRBD1; clone size: -; CDR3 protein: CASSYPGTGGGELFF; CDR3 DNA: TGTGCCAGCAGTTACCCTGGGACAGGGGGCGGGGAGCTGTTTTTT
V gene: TRBV5-4; J gene: TRBJ2-1; D gene: TRBD2; clone size: -; CDR3 protein: CASSLAFSGGNNEQFF; CDR3 DNA: TGTGCCAGCAGCTTGGCCTTTAGCGGGGGAAACAATGAGCAGTTCTTC
V gene: TRBV4-3; J gene: TRBJ1-6; D gene: -; clone size: -; CDR3 protein: CASSNRVYNSPLHF; CDR3 DNA: TGCGCCAGCAGCAACAGGGTCTATAATTCACCCCTCCACTTT
V gene: TRBV5-1; J gene: TRBJ1-1; D gene: -; clone size: -; CDR3 protein: CASSPRGENTEAFF; CDR3 DNA: TGCGCCAGCAGCCCCCGGGGAGAGAACACTGAAGCTTTCTTT
V gene: TRBV5-6; J gene: TRBJ2-7; D gene: -; clone size: few; CDR3 protein: CASSSRYEQYF; CDR3 DNA: TGTGCCAGCAGCTCCCGCTACGAGCAGTACTTC
V gene: TRBV29-1; J gene: TRBJ1-1; D gene: -; clone size: -; CDR3 protein: CSVGGVGMNTEAFF; CDR3 DNA: TGCAGCGTTGGGGGGGTAGGGATGAACACTGAAGCTTTCTTT
V gene: TRBV6-1; J gene: TRBJ1-2; D gene: -; clone size: -; CDR3 protein: CASSRGTGGDYGYTF; CDR3 DNA: TGTGCCAGCAGTCGGGGGACTGGGGGTGACTATGGCTACACCTTC
V gene: TRBV30; J gene: TRBJ2-2; D gene: TRBD1; clone size: -; CDR3 protein: CAWSVRGRTGELFF; CDR3 DNA: TGTGCCTGGAGTGTAAGGGGGCGGACCGGGGAGCTGTTTTTT
V gene: TRBV4-2; J gene: TRBJ2-7; D gene: -; clone size: -; CDR3 protein: CASSQGTGLSYEQYF; CDR3 DNA: TGTGCCAGCAGCCAAGGCACAGGCTTGTCCTACGAGCAGTACTTC
V gene: TRBV29-1; J gene: TRBJ2-2; D gene: TRBD2; clone size: -; CDR3 protein: CSVVGRDGNTGELFF; CDR3 DNA: TGCAGCGTTGTGGGGAGGGACGGGAACACCGGGGAGCTGTTTTTT
V gene: TRBV20-1; J gene: TRBJ2-3; D gene: -; clone size: once; CDR3 protein: CSVQGGTQYF; CDR3 DNA: TGCAGTGTTCAGGGGGGTACGCAGTATTTT
V gene: TRBV27; J gene: TRBJ2-2; D gene: -; clone size: -; CDR3 protein: CASRSGVLDTGELFF; CDR3 DNA: TGTGCCAGCAGATCAGGGGTTCTGGACACCGGGGAGCTGTTTTTT
V gene: TRBV9; J gene: TRBJ1-6; D gene: TRBD1; clone size: -; CDR3 protein: CASSVGGGVGSYNSPLHF; CDR3 DNA: TGTGCCAGCAGCGTAGGAGGGGGCGTGGGCTCCTATAATTCACCCCTCCACTTT
V gene: TRBV30; J gene: TRBJ2-1; D gene: -; clone size: -; CDR3 protein: CAWSVVSLFNEQFF; CDR3 DNA: TGTGCCTGGAGTGTAGTCTCACTTTTCAATGAGCAGTTCTTC
V gene: TRBV7-6; J gene: TRBJ1-5; D gene: -; clone size: -; CDR3 protein: CASSRGRAQYSNQPQHF; CDR3 DNA: TGTGCCAGCAGCCGGGGGAGGGCTCAATATAGCAATCAGCCCCAGCATTTT
V gene: TRBV5-1; J gene: TRBJ1-1; D gene: TRBD1; clone size: -; CDR3 protein: CASSPRQGDTEAFF; CDR3 DNA: TGCGCCAGCAGCCCTCGACAGGGCGACACTGAAGCTTTCTTT
V gene: TRBV7-9; J gene: TRBJ1-1; D gene: TRBD1; clone size: few; CDR3 protein: CASSLQGEDTEAFF; CDR3 DNA: TGTGCCAGCAGCCTACAGGGGGAAGACACTGAAGCTTTCTTT